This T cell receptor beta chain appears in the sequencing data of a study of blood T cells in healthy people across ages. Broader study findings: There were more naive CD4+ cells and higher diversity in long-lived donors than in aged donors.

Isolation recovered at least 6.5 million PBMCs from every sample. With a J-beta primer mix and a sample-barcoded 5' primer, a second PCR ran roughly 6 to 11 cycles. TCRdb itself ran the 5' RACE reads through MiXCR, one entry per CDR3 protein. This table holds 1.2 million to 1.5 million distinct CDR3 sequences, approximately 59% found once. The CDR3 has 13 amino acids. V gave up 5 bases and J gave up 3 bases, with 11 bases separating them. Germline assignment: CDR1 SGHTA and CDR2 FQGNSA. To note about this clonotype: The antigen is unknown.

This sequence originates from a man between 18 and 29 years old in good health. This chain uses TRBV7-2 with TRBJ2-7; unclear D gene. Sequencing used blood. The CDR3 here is CASSQFKGYEQYF. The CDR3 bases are TGTGCCAGCAGCCAATTCAAGGGCTACGAGCAGTACTTC.